The 9 T cell receptor beta chains in this list originate from one sample, sequenced in a study of blood T cells in healthy people across ages. Sample-barcoded 5' priming and a J-beta primer mix drove a second PCR of about 6 to 12 cycles. MiXCR, applied by TCRdb to the 5' RACE reads, yields one record per CDR3 protein. The sample carries 550,000 to 600,000 distinct CDR3 sequences, roughly 28% recorded once. The sample was blood. The source is a woman aged 70-85 years in good health.

For this clonotype: The conserved phenylalanine or tryptophan normally closing the CDR3 is absent here, so this likely arose from a read error. The V gene is TRBV5-1, the J gene TRBJ2-1; tentative D call: TRBD2 (6 bases). There are 15 residues in the CDR3. With 0 bases removed from V and 4 bases from J, the gap between germline ends came to 11 bases. The germline CDR1 and CDR2 sequences are SGHRS and YFSETQ. The CDR3 DNA is TGCGCCAGCAGCTTGGGCGGGACGGGATACAATGAGCAGTTCCTC. It encodes CASSLGGTGYNEQFL.

This clonotype has at least ten counts. J is TRBJ1-4 and V is TRBV7-3; 7 bases match TRBD1. The V and J ends lost 2 bases and 5 bases, in that order; junction bases with no gene match: 5. The CDR3 is 15 amino acids. The germline V gene has CDR1 SGHTA and CDR2 FQGTGA. This CDR3 reads CASSLQGGNNEKLFF. CDR3 nucleotide sequence: TGTGCCAGCAGCTTACAGGGGGGGAACAATGAAAAACTGTTTTTT.

The chain has TRBV10-3 and TRBJ1-2, with D unresolved. Trimming left V 5 bases short and J 8 bases short, with 15 bases between. The CDR3 sequence is 13 residues long. Germline assignment: CDR1 ENHRY and CDR2 SYGVKD. The CDR3 sequence is CAISPMTWGGYTF. The CDR3, as DNA: TGTGCCATCAGTCCCATGACTTGGGGAGGCTACACCTTC.

This clonotype was observed a few times. The V gene is TRBV6-2 or TRBV6-3, the J gene TRBJ1-1, with TRBD1 identical over 7 bases. Germline CDR1 is MNHEY and CDR2 is SVGEGT. V dropped 7 bases and J dropped 0; count of bases not matched to a gene: 8. CDR3 length: 15 amino acids. CDR3 amino acids: CASTVTGVMNTEAFF. The CDR3, as DNA: TGTGCCAGCACCGTAACAGGGGTAATGAACACTGAAGCTTTCTTT.

The rearrangement uses TRBV4-2 and TRBJ1-6; D is ambiguous. From germline, CDR1 is LGHNA and CDR2 YNFKEQ. Deletions cut 1 base from V and 6 bases from J, with 7 bases between. The CDR3 is 14 residues long. CDR3 sequence reads: CASSQVLGNSPLHF. In nucleotides, the CDR3 is TGTGCCAGCAGCCAAGTTCTAGGTAATTCACCCCTCCACTTT.

A word on this clonotype: The junction and the germline gene differ at one end; a read error may be behind it. V and J are TRBV20-1 and TRBJ2-5; D may correspond to TRBD1 or TRBD2 (5 bases each). The DNA end is more similar to TRBJ2-7, so the J call may be wrong. The CDR3 loop spans 13 amino acids. Germline V gene lookup returns CDR1 DFQATT and CDR2 SNEGSKA (reference sequence). The CDR3 region has the DNA TGCAGCGCTATCCGGGACCGTTCTTACGAGCAGTACTTC. This codes for CSAIRDRSYEQYF.

This chain connects TRBV12-3 or TRBV12-4 to TRBJ2-7; maybe TRBD2 (6 bases). Gene TRBJ2-1 matches the end of the DNA better, so the J call may be wrong. The CDR3 runs to 13 residues. As DNA, the CDR3 is TGTGCCAGCACATCTGCCGGGGGCAATGAGCAGTTCTTC. It translates to CASTSAGGNEQFF.

The chain joins TRBV6-2 or TRBV6-3 to TRBJ2-5; 9 positions agree with TRBD2. The CDR3 runs to 16 residues. In germline, CDR1 is MNHEY, CDR2 SVGEGT. The V gene end was trimmed by 5 bases and the J gene end by 5 bases; junction bases not matched to a gene: 12. Written as DNA, the CDR3 is TGTGCCAGCAGTAACCACCATCTAGCGGGGATGGAGACCCAGTACTTC. Translated, it gives CASSNHHLAGMETQYF.

J is TRBJ2-2 and V is TRBV4-3, with D uncertain. CDR1 and CDR2 from the germline V gene are LGHNA and YSLEER. This CDR3 contains 14 residues. With 0 bases removed from V and 3 bases from J, the gap between germline ends came to 5 bases. The CDR3 DNA follows: TGCGCCAGCAGCCAAGATAGATACACCGGGGAGCTGTTTTTT. Translation: CASSQDRYTGELFF.